Listed here are 31 T cell receptor beta chains from one sample, sequenced in a study of T cells in Graves' hyperthyroidism and ophthalmopathy. Amplification of TCR beta CDR3 regions used RNA as the template. A first-round RT-PCR of the TCR CDR3 used the HTBI primer set. TCRdb re-derived calls from the multiplex PCR reads in MiXCR, one entry per CDR3 protein. The sample comprises more than 300,000 distinct CDR3 sequences, roughly 14% of which are singletons, and around 23% rests with the top ten. Sequencing used blood. The receptors here all came from a woman aged 30 to 39 with Graves' hyperthyroidism.

V is TRBV20-1 and J is TRBJ2-5; no firm D call. Germline CDR1 DFQATT, CDR2 SNEGSKA (reference sequence). The V gene lost 0 bases and the J gene lost 3 bases, with 11 bases spanning the gap. The CDR3 sequence is 14 residues long. DNA for the CDR3: TGCAGTGCTAGAGACCCTGACAAAGAAGAGACCCAGTACTTC. It is translated as CSARDPDKEETQYF.

This clonotype was observed a few times. The CDR3 nucleotides read TGTGCCAGCAAAAGGCACAGGTTGGGTGATTGGCACGAGCAGTACTTC. It is translated as CASKRHRLGDWHEQYF. This chain links TRBV28 with TRBJ2-7; tentatively, D is TRBD1 (5 bases). The CDR3 extends over 16 amino acids. Per germline, CDR1 MDHEN and CDR2 SYDVKM. V lost 7 bases and J lost 5, with 24 bases in between.

The gene calls are TRBV20-1 and TRBJ2-1; tentatively, D is TRBD2 (5 bases). CDR1 and CDR2 from the germline V gene are DFQATT and SNEGSKA (reference sequence). The CDR3 is 13 residues long. The V and J ends lost 6 bases and 2 bases respectively, with 11 bases between them. CDR3 nucleotides: TGCAGTGCCCGGGGAGCAGCCTACAATGAGCAGTTCTTC. Its protein product is CSARGAAYNEQFF.

This clonotype was counted many times. The V gene is TRBV6-2 or TRBV6-3, the J gene TRBJ2-2; TRBD2 matches 7 bases. The germline CDR1 and CDR2 sequences are MNHEY and SVGEGT. The V and J ends lost 5 bases and 5 bases, in that order; junction bases with no gene match: 5. This CDR3 has 14 residues. CDR3 coding DNA: TGTGCCAGCAGTCGGACTAGATTTACCGGGGAGCTGTTTTTT. Translating it yields CASSRTRFTGELFF.

As regards this clonotype: Possible read error: a much larger clone is one base away. This chain connects TRBV11-1 to TRBJ2-7; 7 positions match TRBD2. The CDR3 is made up of 14 amino acids. Germline V gives CDR1 SGHAT, CDR2 FQDESV (reference sequence). V lost 6 bases to trimming and J lost 6 bases; unmatched junction nucleotides: 11. DNA of the CDR3: TGTGCCAGCAGGCCCCACGCCGGGGGGACCGAGCAGTACTTC. Its translation is CASRPHAGGTEQYF.

This rearrangement joins TRBV7-3 to TRBJ2-2; weak D call: TRBD2 (5 bases). V was shortened by 1 base and J by 6 bases, with 12 bases between the two germline ends. CDR3 length: 15 amino acids. The germline V gene encodes CDR1 SGHTA and CDR2 FQGTGA. The CDR3 loop is CASSLSPPGAGELFF. The CDR3 bases are TGTGCCAGCAGCTTAAGCCCCCCCGGGGCCGGGGAGCTGTTTTTT.

This clonotype was counted ten times or more. V is TRBV19 and J is TRBJ1-5, with D possibly matching TRBD1 (5 bases). CDR3 length: 16 amino acids. V gave up 3 bases and J gave up 7 bases, with 19 bases separating them. Germline V gives CDR1 LNHDA, CDR2 SQIVND (reference sequence). The CDR3 sequence: CASSIRDGGTSQPQHF. The CDR3 DNA sequence: TGTGCCAGTAGTATCCGCGACGGGGGAACGAGCCAGCCCCAGCATTTT.

Worth noting for this clonotype: The final CDR3 position lacks the conserved phenylalanine or tryptophan, pointing to a likely read error. The chain employs TRBV3-1 and TRBJ2-2; tentative D call: TRBD1 (7 bases). Deletions cut 0 bases from V and 6 bases from J, with 11 bases between. The germline V gene encodes CDR1 LGHDT and CDR2 YNNKEL (reference sequence). There are 15 residues in the CDR3. The CDR3 nucleotides are TGTGCCAGCAGCCAAGATCAGGGGGGCGCCGGGGAGCTGTTTGTT. As protein: CASSQDQGGAGELFV.

V gene TRBV5-8 combines with J gene TRBJ2-1; the D is unclear. The length of the CDR3 is 15 residues. The germline V gene encodes CDR1 SGHTS and CDR2 YDEGEE. V lost 1 base and J lost 6, with 14 bases in between. The CDR3 DNA follows: TGTGCCAGCAGCTTGAGCACTTATTCGGGCAATGAGCAGTTCTTC. Protein: CASSLSTYSGNEQFF.

This clonotype was detected only a few times. J is TRBJ2-3 and V is TRBV9; D not resolved. Germline CDR1 is SGDLS and CDR2 is YYNGEE. The CDR3 sequence is 15 residues long. Between the trimmed V and J ends, which lost 0 bases and 5 bases, there was a span of 13 bases. The DNA for the CDR3 is TGTGCCAGCAGCGTAGAAACATTGCTGGGAGATACGCAGTATTTT. Its protein product is CASSVETLLGDTQYF.

This clonotype was recorded a few times. The chain is built from TRBV5-4 and TRBJ2-1; 7 nucleotides line up with TRBD2. CDR3 length: 16 residues. Germline values: CDR1 SGHNT, CDR2 YYREEE (reference sequence). The J segment lost 7 bases and the V segment lost 0 bases, leaving 10 bases of the junction unmatched. The CDR3 is CASSLEGGRFNNEQFF. In nucleotides, the CDR3 is TGTGCCAGCAGCTTGGAGGGAGGGAGGTTCAATAATGAGCAGTTCTTC.

This clonotype was counted ten times or more. V is TRBV3-1 and J is TRBJ2-7; no definite D call. V lost 0 bases and J lost 5, with 14 bases in between. Germline assignment: CDR1 LGHDT and CDR2 YNNKEL (reference sequence). CDR3 length: 15 residues. The CDR3 protein is CASSQDSGAFNEQYF. The CDR3 coding sequence is TGTGCCAGCAGCCAAGATTCGGGTGCATTCAACGAGCAGTACTTC.

The chain joins TRBV30 to TRBJ1-2, with D unclear. Germline V lookup: CDR1 GTSNPN, CDR2 SVGIG (reference sequence). The CDR3 totals 16 residues. V was trimmed by 1 base and J by 8 bases, leaving 23 bases between them. CDR3 in amino acids: CAWSGEATLSPSGYTF. DNA for the CDR3: TGTGCCTGGAGTGGGGAAGCGACCCTCTCTCCGTCGGGCTACACCTTC.

In this sample, this clonotype turned up a few times. V and J are TRBV18 and TRBJ2-1; no clear D gene. Trimming left V 2 bases short and J 12 bases short, with 8 bases between. The CDR3 is 11 amino acids. Per the germline V gene, CDR1 is KGHSH and CDR2 is LQKENI. CDR3 in DNA: TGTGCCAGCTCACCAGAGTATAGGCAGTTCTTC. This translates into CASSPEYRQFF.

This clonotype has a count of ten or more. The genes are TRBV7-2 and TRBJ2-1, with 7 positions matching TRBD2. Germline CDR1 is SGHTA and CDR2 is FQGNSA. The V and J ends lost 6 bases and 5 bases, in that order; junction bases with no gene match: 4. The CDR3 consists of 13 residues. This CDR3 is CASSWGRDNEQFF. CDR3 sequence (DNA): TGTGCCAGCAGTTGGGGGAGGGACAATGAGCAGTTCTTC.

V is TRBV14 and J is TRBJ2-1; TRBD1 agrees at 7 bases. The V gene end was trimmed by 4 bases and the J gene end by 7 bases; junction bases not matched to a gene: 10. CDR3 length equals 15 residues. Germline assignment: CDR1 SGHDN and CDR2 FVKESK. The CDR3 loop is CASSPTGFDGNEQFF. DNA of the CDR3: TGTGCCAGCAGCCCGACAGGGTTCGACGGAAATGAGCAGTTCTTC.

This clonotype came up a few times. One end of the junction does not line up with germline, which may come from a read error. V gene TRBV7-7 combines with J gene TRBJ2-3; no definite D call. The CDR3 loop spans 14 amino acids. Per the germline V gene, CDR1 is SSHAT and CDR2 is FNYEAQ (reference sequence). The CDR3 reads CASSPDQITDTQYF. The DNA for the CDR3 is TGTGCTAGCAGCCCCGACCAAATCACAGATACGCAGTATTTT. The entire variable domain, with the rest obtained from reference TRBV7-7 and TRBJ2-3, is as follows: GAGVSQSPRYKVTKRGQDVTLRCDPISSHATLYWYQQALGQGPEFLTYFNYEAQPDKSGLPSDRFSAERPEGSISTLTIQRTEQRDSAMYRCASSPDQITDTQYFGPGTRLTVL.

This clonotype was recorded many times. The chain links TRBV20-1 to TRBJ2-7, with TRBD2 matching 8 bases. Germline V CDR1 and CDR2: DFQATT, SNEGSKA (reference sequence). The V and J ends lost 2 bases and 4 bases, in that order; junction bases with no gene match: 7. CDR3 length: 14 amino acids. The CDR3 DNA follows: TGCAGTGCTAGACCGGTACTAGCGGAGTACGAGCAGTACTTC. It is translated as CSARPVLAEYEQYF.

This clonotype has a count of ten or more. The chain is built from TRBV6-1 and TRBJ1-5; TRBD1 matches at 8 bases. The CDR3 has 15 residues. The germline V gene has CDR1 MNHNS and CDR2 SASEGT. The V segment lost 6 bases and the J segment 5 bases; nucleotides outside the gene matches: 9. The CDR3 loop is CASRRRTGTDQPQHF. The CDR3, as DNA: TGTGCCAGCAGACGAAGGACAGGGACGGATCAGCCCCAGCATTTT.

The table lists this clonotype with many counts. The V call is TRBV28, the J call TRBJ2-2, with TRBD1 identical over 10 bases. The CDR3 covers 16 residues. The germline V gene encodes CDR1 MDHEN and CDR2 SYDVKM. The V gene end was trimmed by 10 bases and the J gene end by 5 bases; junction bases not matched to a gene: 13. CDR3 protein: CAIKTGTGDLTGELFF. The CDR3 DNA reads TGTGCCATCAAAACCGGGACAGGGGATCTGACCGGGGAGCTGTTTTTT.

This clonotype has ten or more counts. The rearrangement uses TRBV7-6 and TRBJ2-1, with D possibly matching TRBD2 (5 bases). The V end lost 1 base, the J end lost 10 bases, and 14 bases lay between the germline ends. Germline lookup yields CDR1 SGHVS and CDR2 FNYEAQ. This CDR3 spans 14 amino acids. The DNA for the CDR3 is TGTGCCAGCAGCTTAGAGGCGGACCGCGGGGAGCAGTTCTTC. Translation: CASSLEADRGEQFF. The full variable domain, its missing parts supplied by reference TRBV7-6 and TRBJ2-1, is GAGVSQSPRYKVTKRGQDVALRCDPISGHVSLYWYRQALGQGPEFLTYFNYEAQQDKSGLPNDRFSAERPEGSISTLTIQRTEQRDSAMYRCASSLEADRGEQFFGPGTRLTVL.

The genes are TRBV20-1 and TRBJ2-3; D call uncertain. From germline, CDR1 is DFQATT and CDR2 SNEGSKA (reference sequence). V gave up 1 base and J gave up 4 bases, with 15 bases separating them. CDR3 length: 15 residues. The CDR3 coding sequence is TGCAGTGCTAGAGCGCTCGCTGTGCGTGCAGATACGCAGTATTTT. Its translation is CSARALAVRADTQYF.

The CDR3 region has the DNA TGCAGTGTCCCCGGGCCCCGGAGGACCCAGTACTTC. The encoded protein is CSVPGPRRTQYF. This chain links TRBV20-1 with TRBJ2-5; D is undetermined. Trimming shortened V by 7 bases and J by 7 bases, and 16 bases separated the two germline ends. The CDR3 is 12 residues long. Germline lookup yields CDR1 DFQATT and CDR2 SNEGSKA (reference sequence).

At least ten counts were recorded for this clonotype. The chain couples TRBV12-3 or TRBV12-4 to TRBJ2-3, with D unresolved. The CDR3 is 13 amino acids. Trimming pared 8 bases from V and 5 bases from J, leaving 14 bases between. The DNA for the CDR3 is TGTGCCAGCTGCGAAACTACCGGAGATACGCAGTATTTT. It translates to CASCETTGDTQYF.

This clonotype was observed many times. CDR3 region: CASSLARGRREETQYF. As DNA, the CDR3 is TGTGCCAGCAGTTTGGCCCGAGGACGAAGAGAAGAGACCCAGTACTTC. The gene calls are TRBV12-3 or TRBV12-4 and TRBJ2-5, with D unresolved. The CDR3 loop spans 16 amino acids. V was pared by 3 bases and J by 3 bases, with 17 bases between.

This clonotype was picked up a small number of times. The rearrangement uses TRBV20-1 and TRBJ2-7; the D is unclear. Germline CDR1 DFQATT, CDR2 SNEGSKA (reference sequence). Trimming shortened V by 2 bases and J by 1 base, and 9 bases separated the two germline ends. The CDR3 consists of 13 residues. The CDR3 sequence is CSARPRNSYEQYF. The CDR3, as DNA: TGCAGTGCTAGACCCCGCAATTCCTACGAGCAGTACTTC.

As for this clonotype: Since a much larger clone is just one base distant, this may be a read error. The J gene is TRBJ2-5, the V gene TRBV7-7; 7 bases agree with TRBD2. This CDR3 has 17 amino acids. Germline V CDR1 and CDR2: SSHAT, FNYEAQ (reference sequence). The chain's CDR3 is CASSPGTSGKAGEAQYF. CDR3 sequence (DNA): TGTGCTAGCAGCCCTGGAACGAGCGGGAAGGCGGGGGAGGCCCAGTACTTC.

V usage is TRBV20-1 and J usage is TRBJ2-3; D may be TRBD1 (5 bases). Trimming removed 3 bases at V and 0 bases at J, with 22 bases between. The germline gives CDR1 DFQATT, CDR2 SNEGSKA (reference sequence). The CDR3 spans 18 residues. The CDR3 nucleotides are TGCAGTGCTAGGGCCCTTCCAGACAGAAACAATAGCACAGATACGCAGTATTTT. This gives the protein CSARALPDRNNSTDTQYF.

This clonotype was observed a handful of times. The J gene is TRBJ1-5, the V gene TRBV4-3; tentative D call: TRBD1 (5 bases). Trimming took 6 bases from V and 2 from J, leaving 17 bases between them. Germline assignment: CDR1 LGHNA and CDR2 YSLEER. The length of the CDR3 is 16 residues. The CDR3 bases are TGCGCCAGCAGTACCGGGGCAGGGAAAGGCAATCAGCCCCAGCATTTT. As protein: CASSTGAGKGNQPQHF.

This clonotype has a handful of counts. The CDR3 spells CAWRRTGQGHYGYTF. For the CDR3, the DNA is TGTGCCTGGAGACGAACTGGACAGGGGCACTATGGCTACACCTTC. The chain uses TRBV30 and TRBJ1-2, with 9 bases identical to TRBD1. The V gene end was trimmed by 3 bases and the J gene end by 3 bases; junction bases not matched to a gene: 8. Germline CDR1 GTSNPN, CDR2 SVGIG (reference sequence). The CDR3 is 15 amino acids.

This clonotype was counted a few times. In DNA form, the CDR3 reads TGTGCCAGCAAGAGGGACCGTTCCCTGGCTAACTATGGCTACACCTTC. Protein sequence: CASKRDRSLANYGYTF. This sequence joins TRBV27 and TRBJ1-2; D is possibly TRBD1 (5 bases). From germline, CDR1 is MNHEY and CDR2 SMNVEV (reference sequence). The CDR3 covers 16 residues. V was clipped by 7 bases and J by 0 bases, with 18 bases between them.